This T cell receptor beta chain was documented in a study of CD4 T cells in relation to SARS-CoV-2 and coronaviruses (dated by TCRdb to about 2021). Context from the whole study: In the ViraFEST assay, PBMCs were cultured with antigen for 9 to 11 days, after which TCR beta CDR3s were sequenced to identify antigen-specific clonal expansions. The roughly twelve convalescent patients included 8 males and 4 females; two subjects were Hispanic. Samples from three pre-COVID donors and the naive versus memory experiments were sequenced with the Adaptive Biotechnologies TCR-sequencing kit; other data were Illumina-based. A different TCR-beta assay, based on Illumina, was used to sequence expansion assays from other donors in the study. The full convalescent cohort of approximately 13 patients had a median age of about 40 years, ranging from roughly 20 to 72 years. At the level of individual TCR clonotypes, the study measured memory CD4+ T cell crossreactivity between SARS-CoV-2 spike protein and common cold coronavirus spike proteins. Shared crossreactive spike epitopes were mapped to their HLA restriction using patient-derived lymphoblastoid cell lines.

V trim: 1 base; J trim: 7 bases; unmatched bases: 1. CDR3 length: 15 amino acids, cysteine to phenylalanine. Only the CDR3 part of the read is kept: 45 bases, read in frame from the first base. Reading the germline V gene gives CDR1 SGDLS and CDR2 YYNGEE. As concerns this clone: The specificity of this receptor is unknown. Base qualities are not provided; no much larger clone lies one nucleotide away.

Naive and memory CD4+ T cells were separated from cryopreserved PBMCs by CD4 enrichment followed by EasySep naive CD4+ T cell enrichment. Sorted naive or memory CD4+ T cells (10^5) were grown at a 1:1 ratio with T cell-depleted PBMCs and CEF peptides for about nine days. In general, triplicate replicate wells were used for every peptide culture condition. PBMCs were isolated from leukapheresis product or whole blood by Ficoll-Paque PLUS gradient centrifugation. PBMCs were either used fresh in the expansion assay or cryopreserved at -140 degrees C. The QIAamp Micro DNA Kit was used to extract genomic DNA from the CD4+ T cells. Survey-level immunoSEQ TCR-beta sequencing was performed on DNA from CEF-cultured naive and memory CD4+ T cells. In the original analysis: During preprocessing, nonproductive sequences were removed, along with CDR3s that did not begin with C, did not end with F or W, or were shorter than 7 amino acids. Antigen-specific clonotypes were called with the MANAFEST web app on the basis of expansion relative to the reference and to other culture wells. To be counted as positive, a clone had to show significant expansion compared with the reference culture, at an FDR below 0.05, in 2 of 3 replicate wells. Positive clones also required significant expansion versus all other tandem wells and an odds ratio above 5. Cultured and uncultured naive and memory CD4+ repertoires were searched for previously identified spike- and CEF-reactive CDR3s. Pairwise Levenshtein distance, computed with the stringdist R package after three terminal residues were trimmed from each end, was used as the measure of CDR3 homology. Drawn from immuneACCESS, this table holds only the in-frame rearrangements with V and J called that TCRdb kept. Clones are partly lost; checked studies trace under half to an unresolved V gene and leave the rest unexplained. V and J calls and clone size come straight from that table; D and trimming were deduced from the DNA. The sample table holds about 36,000 clones, of which 75% to 85% were seen once. The ten top clones hold less than 3.5% of the sample.

Broader findings and caveats from the paper: Since the crossreactivity analysis centred on spike protein, crossreactivity against other viral proteins was not assessed. Because no donor provided both pre-pandemic and post-infection samples, tracing the source of pre-existing responses was limited. Memory CD4+ clonotypes crossrecognizing SARS-CoV-2 and at least one common cold coronavirus spike were found in around 65% of donors. Significantly weaker SARS-CoV-2-driven expansion was shown by crossreactive clones than by monoreactive clones, consistent with antigenic imprinting. Small numbers of patients and of tested TCRs were a limitation of the study. Sequencing naive versus memory cells indicated that the assay picks up memory recall responses, not primary responses primed during culture.

Sequencing was done on a sample of memory CD4+ T cells from PBMCs, cultured in vitro. The sample's cell subset or site label, in plain terms: memory (non-naive) CD4+ T cells. The sequence is built from TRBV9 and TRBJ2-1, with 14 central nucleotides matching TRBD2. The receptor was derived from an adult with COVID-19. The nucleotide sequence is given as TGTGCCAGCAGCGTAAGACTAGCGGGAGGGAATGAGCAGTTCTTC. This translates into CASSVRLAGGNEQFF.